This record looks at one TCR beta chain sequence and its context. The data were taken from a study of blood T cell repertoires in COVID-19. The method was immunoSEQ multiplex PCR; TCRdb's version includes in-frame clones alone and lacks a portion of them. The sample lists around 100,000 clones; 80% to 85% were seen once. V was clipped by 4 bases and J by 4 bases; unmatched bases: 9. The CDR3 spans 16 residues. The germline V gene encodes CDR1 MNHEY and CDR2 SMNVEV (reference sequence). The receptor was derived from a man between 65 and 85 years old with acute or convalescent COVID-19. Material for sequencing was peripheral blood. This rearrangement joins TRBV27 to TRBJ2-2; 7 positions match TRBD2. DNA of the CDR3: TGTGCCAGCAGTTCGGGCGGGGGTCGTAGCACCGGGGAGCTGTTTTTT. Translation gives CASSSGGGRSTGELFF.